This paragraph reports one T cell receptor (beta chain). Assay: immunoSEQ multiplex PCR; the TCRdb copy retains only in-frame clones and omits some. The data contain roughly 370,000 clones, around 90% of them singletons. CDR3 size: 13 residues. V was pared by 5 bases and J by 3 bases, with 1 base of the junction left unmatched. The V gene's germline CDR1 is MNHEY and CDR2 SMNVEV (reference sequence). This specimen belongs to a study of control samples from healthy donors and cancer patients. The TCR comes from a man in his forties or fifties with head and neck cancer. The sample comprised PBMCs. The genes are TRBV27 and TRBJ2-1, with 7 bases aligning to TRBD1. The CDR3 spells CASSRDSYNEQFF. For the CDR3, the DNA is TGTGCCAGCAGTAGGGACAGCTACAATGAGCAGTTCTTC.